This T cell receptor beta chain was identified in a study of response to subunit inactivated influenza vaccine. General observations from the study: T cells newly recruited by each seasonal influenza vaccination are few, the authors suggested.

Notes on this clonotype: As yet, its antigen is unknown.

The CDR3 totals 14 residues. With 6 bases clipped from V and 4 bases from J, the junction kept 7 bases outside the gene matches. TCRdb called the RT-PCR reads again in MiXCR, with one record for every CDR3 protein. The sample contains about 520,000 distinct CDR3 sequences, 25% of which appear only once. Specimen: CD4+ T cells sorted from PBMCs, collected 5 to 6 days after vaccination. This TCR was recovered from a man aged 50 to 60 who received an inactivated influenza vaccine. The chain has TRBV12-3 or TRBV12-4 and TRBJ1-2; TRBD1 agrees at 8 bases. This CDR3 reads CASSDRQGTYGYTF. As DNA, the CDR3 is TGTGCCAGCAGCGATCGACAGGGGACCTATGGCTACACCTTC.